Listed here is a single T cell receptor beta chain. The antigen is undetermined. This sample stems from a study of T cells after posttransplantation cyclophosphamide. General observations from the study: Skin or GI-infiltrating T cells shared few TRB sequences with blood. Later post-transplant blood repertoires were often dominated by donor CD8+ memory clones. TRB clonality was highly associated with recipient CMV seropositivity and reactivation.

Repertoires were generated with immunoSEQ multiplex PCR, while TCRdb's copy carries only in-frame clones and drops some. This table has roughly 32,000 clones, just over 90% appearing once. The naive gate required viable CD3+CD4+ or CD3+CD8+ cells with CCR7+CD45RA+CD45RO-CD95-CD27+CD28+ phenotype. Peripheral blood was collected from the related graft donor on the marrow donation day. The CDR3 sequence is 15 residues long. The ends lost 3 bases at V and 6 bases at J; junction bases unmatched: 10. Germline CDR1 is WSHSY and CDR2 is SAAADI. The chain carries TRBV10-2 and TRBJ2-5; 7 bases agree with TRBD2. This receptor was identified in a woman aged 60-75 years in good health, CMV-negative, and a related stem cell transplant donor. Sequenced: naive CD4+ T cells sorted from PBMCs. The CDR3 DNA sequence: TGCGCCAGCAGTGATACAGCGGGGACTGGCAAGACCCAGTACTTC. Translation: CASSDTAGTGKTQYF.